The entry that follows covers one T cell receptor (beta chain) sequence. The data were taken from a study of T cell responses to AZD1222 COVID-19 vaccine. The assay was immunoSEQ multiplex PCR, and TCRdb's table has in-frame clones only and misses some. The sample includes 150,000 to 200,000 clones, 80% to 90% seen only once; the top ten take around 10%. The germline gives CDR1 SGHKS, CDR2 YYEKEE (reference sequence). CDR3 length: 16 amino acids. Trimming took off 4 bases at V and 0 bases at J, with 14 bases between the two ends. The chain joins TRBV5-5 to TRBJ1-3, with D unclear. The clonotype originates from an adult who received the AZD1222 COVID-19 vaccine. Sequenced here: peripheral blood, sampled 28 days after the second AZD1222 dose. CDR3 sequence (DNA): TGTGCCAGCAGCCGAGCAAGGTTCAACTCTGGAAACACCATATATTTT. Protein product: CASSRARFNSGNTIYF.